This T cell receptor (beta chain) was recovered during a study of blood T cell repertoires in COVID-19. Only a few counts were recorded for this clone. Sequencing used immunoSEQ multiplex PCR; TCRdb keeps in-frame clones, though not all of them. The repertoire holds around 480,000 clones, with roughly 87% as singletons. This CDR3 is built from 16 residues. Germline V gene data show CDR1 as LGHDT and CDR2 as YNNKEL (reference sequence). Deletions cut 3 bases from V and 10 bases from J, with 19 bases between. This chain uses TRBV3-1 (or the pseudogene TRBV3-2) with TRBJ1-6; D uncertain. The sequenced material came from PBMCs or T cells enriched from blood (not recorded which). This TCR was recovered from a woman between 18 and 29 years old who had recovered from COVID-19. This CDR3 is CASSHGSGEGSSPLHF. CDR3 nucleotide sequence: TGTGCCAGCAGCCATGGGTCTGGTGAAGGTAGCTCACCCCTCCACTTT.